Below are 5 T cell receptor beta chains sequenced from a single sample in a study of early T cells in non-severe SARS-CoV-2 infection. TCRdb re-analysed the 5' RACE reads in MiXCR, keeping a single row per CDR3 protein. The data contain roughly 40,000 distinct CDR3 sequences, under 7.5% of them singletons. The sequencing sample was made of whole blood. The receptors originated from an adult who was a healthcare worker with PCR-confirmed SARS-CoV-2 infection or an uninfected control (not recorded which).

This clonotype was found a few times. V usage is TRBV5-6 and J usage is TRBJ2-5; D ambiguous. V shed 3 bases and J shed 0 bases, with 12 bases lying between them. Germline V CDR1 and CDR2: SGHDT, YYEEEE. The CDR3 is 15 amino acids. The CDR3 region has the DNA TGTGCCAGCAGCTCCTTCGACCGTAACCAAGAGACCCAGTACTTC. This sequence encodes CASSSFDRNQETQYF.

In its sample, this clonotype was seen many times. The rearrangement uses TRBV5-4 and TRBJ2-3, with 8 positions matching TRBD2. The CDR3 is made up of 14 amino acids. CDR1 SGHNT and CDR2 YYREEE come from the germline V gene (reference sequence). V trimming: 4 bases; J trimming: 5 bases; junction bases outside the gene matches: 6. The CDR3 loop is CASSTGLDKDTQYF. The CDR3 DNA sequence: TGTGCCAGCAGCACGGGACTAGACAAAGATACGCAGTATTTT.

This rearrangement joins TRBV3-1 to TRBJ1-2, with D possibly matching TRBD1 (5 bases). V dropped 1 base and J dropped 14 bases, with 11 bases sitting between them. CDR3 length: 11 amino acids. Germline V gene sequence: CDR1 LGHDT, CDR2 YNNKEL (reference sequence). CDR3 coding DNA: TGTGCCAGCAGCCAAGTCACAGGATTGACCTTC. Translating it yields CASSQVTGLTF.

This chain joins TRBV29-1 and TRBJ1-2, with D unclear. CDR3 length: 11 amino acids. Germline lookup yields CDR1 SQVTM and CDR2 ANQGSEA. Deletions cut 4 bases from V and 4 bases from J, with 7 bases between. The CDR3 protein is CSVVFGYGYTF. The CDR3 region has the DNA TGCAGCGTTGTTTTTGGCTATGGCTACACCTTC.

This clonotype came up many times. The rearrangement uses TRBV28 and TRBJ1-6; a weak D match, TRBD1 (6 bases). The CDR3 runs 15 residues. Trimming left V 7 bases short and J 5 bases short, with 15 bases between. Germline assignment: CDR1 MDHEN and CDR2 SYDVKM. This chain's CDR3 is CASTPPGHDNSPLHF. The CDR3 region has the DNA TGTGCCAGCACCCCACCGGGACACGATAATTCACCCCTCCACTTT.